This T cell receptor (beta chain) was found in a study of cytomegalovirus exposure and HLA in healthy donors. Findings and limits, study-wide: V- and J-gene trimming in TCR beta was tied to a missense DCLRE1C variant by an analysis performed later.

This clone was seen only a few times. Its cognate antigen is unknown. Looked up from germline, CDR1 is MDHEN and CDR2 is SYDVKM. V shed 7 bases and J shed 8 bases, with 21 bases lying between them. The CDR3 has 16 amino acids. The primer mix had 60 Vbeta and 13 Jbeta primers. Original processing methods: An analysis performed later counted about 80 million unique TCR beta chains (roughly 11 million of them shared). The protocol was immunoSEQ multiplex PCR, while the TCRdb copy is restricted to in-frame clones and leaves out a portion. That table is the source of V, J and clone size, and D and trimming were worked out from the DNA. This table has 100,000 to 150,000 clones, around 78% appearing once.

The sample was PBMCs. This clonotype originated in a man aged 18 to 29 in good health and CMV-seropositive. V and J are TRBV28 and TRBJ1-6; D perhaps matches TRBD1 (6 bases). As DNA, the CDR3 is TGTGCCAGCAATCCCCCTAAGGGCGGGGGCTATTCACCCCTCCACTTT. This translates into CASNPPKGGGYSPLHF.